This TCR beta chain came from a study of breast tumors, draining lymph nodes, adjacent tissues. Regarding the study as a whole: Compared with lymph nodes, tumors were less diverse; compared with nontumor tissue, more. Luminal-like breast cancer showed significantly higher tumor–nontumor repertoire similarity than basal-like. Data fit most tumor T cells coming from lymph node, expanding in tumor. The lymph node origin of tumor T cells was framed as consistent with a hypothesis, not demonstrated.

TCRdb redid the calling of the multiplex PCR reads with MiXCR, one entry per CDR3 protein. The repertoire holds about 180,000 distinct CDR3 sequences, approximately 30% seen once, with about 4% in the top ten. This clonotype came up once. Its antigen remains unidentified. An end of the junction does not agree with germline; a read error may underlie this. The CDR3 sequence is 14 residues long. CDR1 and CDR2 (germline): DFQATT, SNEGSKA (reference sequence). Samples came from axillary lymph nodes draining the breast cancer. The chain uses TRBV20-1 and TRBJ1-3; a weak D match, TRBD1 (5 bases). Input material: axillary lymph node tissue. The source is a female donor with breast cancer. Some clones in this sample may be carry-over from other donors' samples. CDR3 sequence reads: CSARIQEAGNTIYF. The CDR3 nucleotides read TGCAGTGCTAGGATACAGGAGGCTGGGAACACCATATATTTT.